The TCR beta chain described here comes from a study of blood T cell repertoires in COVID-19. The V end lost 2 bases, the J end lost 7 bases, and 11 bases lay between the germline ends. This CDR3 spans 14 amino acids. Germline-derived CDR1 and CDR2 are MNHNS and SASEGT. Sequencing was performed with immunoSEQ multiplex PCR; in TCRdb, only in-frame clones are kept and a portion is missing. The repertoire consists of 200,000 to 250,000 clones, with approximately 80% occurring once and the leading ten covering 8.5% to 10%. Sequencing used PBMCs or T cells enriched from blood (not recorded which). The TCR sequence derives from a woman aged 45-59 years with acute COVID-19. The gene calls are TRBV6-1 and TRBJ2-2; tentatively, D is TRBD1 (5 bases). Here the CDR3 DNA reads TGTGCCAGCAGTGAAAATAGGGGTATCGGGGAGCTGTTTTTT. Its translation is CASSENRGIGELFF.